One and the same sample provided the 18 T cell receptor beta chains below, sequenced in a study of blood T cell repertoires in COVID-19. The assay was immunoSEQ multiplex PCR, and TCRdb's table has in-frame clones only and misses some. The data show 170,000 or so clones, roughly 80% seen once. Sequenced sample: PBMCs or T cells enriched from blood (not recorded which). The receptor set was obtained from a woman aged 50 to 60 who had recovered from COVID-19.

The rearrangement uses TRBV5-4 and TRBJ1-4; D unresolved. Trimming took off 4 bases at V and 0 bases at J, with 16 bases between the two ends. The CDR3 runs 17 residues. CDR1 and CDR2 from the germline V gene are SGHNT and YYREEE (reference sequence). CDR3 nucleotide sequence: TGTGCCAGCAGCCCCCATGGCGGGCCAGCAACTAATGAAAAACTGTTTTTT. It specifies CASSPHGGPATNEKLFF. The full variable domain, completed using reference TRBV5-4 and TRBJ1-4, is ETGVTQSPTHLIKTRGQQVTLRCSSQSGHNTVSWYQQALGQGPQFIFQYYREEENGRGNFPPRFSGLQFPNYSSELNVNALELDDSALYLCASSPHGGPATNEKLFFGSGTQLSVL.

The chain uses TRBV21-1 and TRBJ2-1; TRBD2 was called by the table and not checked on the DNA. TRBV21-1 is tagged as a pseudogene. The CDR3 loop spans 16 amino acids. The CDR3 region is CASPPGNWPSYNEQFF. The CDR3 region has the DNA TGTGCCAGCCCCCCGGGAAACTGGCCCTCCTACAATGAGCAGTTCTTC.

V and J are TRBV19 and TRBJ1-1; the D is unclear. Trimming took 4 bases from V and 5 from J, leaving 8 bases between them. This CDR3 contains 12 residues. Germline assignment: CDR1 LNHDA and CDR2 SQIVND (reference sequence). The CDR3 nucleotides read TGTGCCAGTAGTAAGACCGGGACTGAAGCTTTCTTT. This sequence encodes CASSKTGTEAFF.

The chain combines TRBV7-2 with TRBJ2-3, with 11 bases matching TRBD2. The CDR3 extends over 14 amino acids. Germline CDR1 reads SGHTA; CDR2 reads FQGNSA. V was pared by 5 bases and J by 4 bases, with 2 bases of the junction left unmatched. The chain's CDR3 is CASSRGLAADTQYF. Written as DNA, the CDR3 is TGTGCCAGCAGCCGGGGACTAGCGGCAGATACGCAGTATTTT.

The gene calls are TRBV14 and TRBJ2-3; 7 nucleotides line up with TRBD1. The CDR3 has 15 residues. The junction had 5 bases not matched to a gene; V was cut back by 4 bases and J by 1 base. CDR1 is SGHDN, CDR2 FVKESK, per germline. The CDR3 here is CASSRRDSRTDTQYF. In DNA, the CDR3 is TGTGCCAGCAGCCGCAGGGACAGCCGCACAGATACGCAGTATTTT.

The V gene is TRBV7-2, the J gene TRBJ2-6, with 8 bases lining up with TRBD2. J lost 3 bases, V lost 8 bases, and 6 bases had no gene match. The CDR3 is 15 residues long. Germline CDR1 is SGHTA and CDR2 is FQGNSA. CDR3 bases: TGTGCCAGCCGGGCGGGAGGAAGTGGGGCCAACGTCCTGACTTTC. Translating gives CASRAGGSGANVLTF.

The rearrangement joins TRBV5-1 to TRBJ2-2; 7 nucleotides align to TRBD2. V was clipped by 4 bases and J by 1 base; unmatched bases: 4. Germline V CDR1 and CDR2: SGHRS, YFSETQ. CDR3 length: 15 amino acids. The CDR3 region has the DNA TGCGCCAGCAGCCCGGGACTAAGGAACACCGGGGAGCTGTTTTTT. Amino acids: CASSPGLRNTGELFF.

The chain has TRBV5-1 and TRBJ1-4; perhaps TRBD1 as D (5 bases). V dropped 3 bases and J dropped 6 bases, with 21 bases sitting between them. The V gene's germline CDR1 is SGHRS and CDR2 YFSETQ. CDR3 length: 17 residues. DNA of the CDR3: TGCGCCAGCAGCTCCGCAATACGGGGGGGTTTAGATGAAAAACTGTTTTTT. Protein: CASSSAIRGGLDEKLFF.

This clone has a single count. The chain recombines TRBV10-2 with TRBJ1-6, with D unresolved. Trimming pared 6 bases from V and 7 bases from J, leaving 13 bases between. The CDR3 is made up of 14 amino acids. Germline V CDR1 and CDR2: WSHSY, SAAADI. For the CDR3, the DNA is TGCGCCAGCAGCCGGCTCACGGGGAATTCACCCCTCCACTTT. Translation gives CASSRLTGNSPLHF.

This clone was observed a few times. The genes are TRBV13 and TRBJ1-6; D uncertain. Trimming cost V 1 base and J 9 bases, with 7 bases left between them. This CDR3 has 13 amino acids. Per germline, CDR1 PRHDT and CDR2 FYEKMQ (reference sequence). For the CDR3, the DNA is TGTGCCAGCAGCTTAGCCCGGAGTTCACCCCTCCACTTT. Translated, it gives CASSLARSSPLHF.

The CDR3 coding sequence is TGTGCCACCAGTGACCCGGGACAGGGGAATGAAAAACTGTTTTTT. This codes for CATSDPGQGNEKLFF. This chain uses TRBV24-1 with TRBJ1-4, with TRBD1 matching over 10 bases. CDR1 KGHDR and CDR2 SFDVKD come from the germline V gene. There are 15 residues in the CDR3. V lost 4 bases to trimming and J lost 5 bases; unmatched junction nucleotides: 3.

This rearrangement joins TRBV5-1 to TRBJ2-5; 12 bases are a match to TRBD2. The CDR3 has 18 residues. Trimming at V came to 4 bases and at J to 1 base, leaving 11 bases not matched to a gene. Per germline, CDR1 SGHRS and CDR2 YFSETQ. The DNA for the CDR3 is TGCGCCAGCAGCCCCTTTTGGACTAGCGGGATCCGCCAAGAGACCCAGTACTTC. It specifies CASSPFWTSGIRQETQYF.

This clone was observed a handful of times. The chain employs TRBV29-1 and TRBJ1-5; D is perhaps TRBD1 (6 bases). The CDR3 has 15 residues. V lost 6 bases to trimming and J lost 3 bases, with 18 bases between them. Germline loops: CDR1 SQVTM, CDR2 ANQGSEA. The CDR3 bases are TGCAGCGTCATTCCCGGGGGGGGCAACAATCAGCCCCAGCATTTT. Its protein is CSVIPGGGNNQPQHF. Complete variable domain (other parts from reference TRBV29-1 and TRBJ1-5): SAVISQKPSRDICQRGTSLTIQCQVDSQVTMMFWYRQQPGQSLTLIATANQGSEATYESGFVIDKFPISRPNLTFSTLTVSNMSPEDSSIYLCSVIPGGGNNQPQHFGDGTRLSIL.

This clone was recorded only once. The chain has TRBV4-2 and TRBJ2-1; D not resolved. The ends were cut back, 1 base at V and 6 bases at J, with 4 bases in the middle. The germline V gene encodes CDR1 LGHNA and CDR2 YNFKEQ. The CDR3 runs to 12 residues. The CDR3 here is CASSQATNEQFF. The DNA for the CDR3 is TGTGCCAGCAGCCAAGCTACCAATGAGCAGTTCTTC.

V and J are TRBV5-4 and TRBJ2-3; TRBD2 matches at 7 bases. This CDR3 region has 15 residues. With V trimmed by 1 base and J by 0 bases, 2 bases remained unmatched. Germline assignment: CDR1 SGHNT and CDR2 YYREEE (reference sequence). The CDR3 bases are TGTGCCAGCAGCTTGCGAGCGGGAAGCACAGATACGCAGTATTTT. Protein product: CASSLRAGSTDTQYF.

The chain links TRBV10-1 to TRBJ2-2, with D possibly matching TRBD1 (6 bases). The germline CDR1 and CDR2 sequences are WNHNN and SYGVQD (reference sequence). This CDR3 has 14 residues. V was pared by 3 bases and J by 1 base, with 6 bases between. CDR3 in amino acids: CASSDRGNTGELFF. The CDR3 DNA reads TGCGCCAGCAGTGACAGGGGGAACACCGGGGAGCTGTTTTTT.

J is TRBJ2-7 and V is TRBV24-1; no clear D. The CDR3 consists of 12 residues. V was pared by 3 bases and J by 3 bases, with 5 bases between. Germline V lookup: CDR1 KGHDR, CDR2 SFDVKD. This CDR3 reads CATSDAGYEQYF. DNA of the CDR3: TGTGCCACCAGTGATGCAGGCTACGAGCAGTACTTC.

The chain couples TRBV5-1 to TRBJ1-2; D ambiguous. V lost 8 bases and J lost 5, with 16 bases in between. Germline CDR1 SGHRS, CDR2 YFSETQ. CDR3 length equals 13 residues. The CDR3 here is CASSREGDYGYTF. In nucleotides, the CDR3 is TGCGCCAGTTCGAGGGAGGGCGATTATGGCTACACCTTC.